Reported below is one T cell receptor beta chain. Its specificity is unknown. Some clones are missing from TCRdb's copy, which holds only in-frame ones; the method was immunoSEQ multiplex PCR. The sample holds 1.6 million or so clones, roughly 96% seen once. This specimen belongs to a study of shared clonotypes between healthy human individuals. Germline V CDR1 and CDR2: KGHSH, LQKENI. V lost 4 bases, J lost 6 bases, and 9 bases stayed unmatched. The CDR3 has 16 residues. There were no recent acute infections or vaccinations among the donors, who were healthy HIV-negative adults. Study-wide results and caveats: Exclusively blood specimens were collected; tissue repertoires likely differ.

The chain recombines TRBV18 with TRBJ2-7; 13 bases fit TRBD2. This TCR was sampled from a man younger than 40 in good health. The sample comprised naive CD4+ T cells sorted from blood. Sample subset: CD45RA+ positively selected. The DNA for the CDR3 is TGTGCCAGCTCACTAGGACTAGCGGGAGTTGGGTCCGAGCAGTACTTC. Protein sequence: CASSLGLAGVGSEQYF.